The present entry profiles one TCR beta chain with its context. A read error may account for a junction end that differs from germline. CDR3 size: 14 residues. CDR1 is MGHRA, CDR2 YSYEKL, per germline. Sequencing was performed with immunoSEQ multiplex PCR; in TCRdb, only in-frame clones are kept and a portion is missing. The sample lists about 30,000 clones; 45% to 65% were seen once. The sample is drawn from a study of cytotoxic CD8 clonotypes in ibrutinib-treated CLL. The TCR was taken from a human donor with chronic lymphocytic leukemia. The specimen was PBMCs, collected before ibrutinib treatment. The rearrangement joins TRBV4-1 to TRBJ2-1; tentatively, D is TRBD2 (6 bases). As DNA, the CDR3 is TGCGCCAGCAGCCTCCGGGACTCCAACAATGAGCAGTTCTTC. Protein product: CASSLRDSNNEQFF.